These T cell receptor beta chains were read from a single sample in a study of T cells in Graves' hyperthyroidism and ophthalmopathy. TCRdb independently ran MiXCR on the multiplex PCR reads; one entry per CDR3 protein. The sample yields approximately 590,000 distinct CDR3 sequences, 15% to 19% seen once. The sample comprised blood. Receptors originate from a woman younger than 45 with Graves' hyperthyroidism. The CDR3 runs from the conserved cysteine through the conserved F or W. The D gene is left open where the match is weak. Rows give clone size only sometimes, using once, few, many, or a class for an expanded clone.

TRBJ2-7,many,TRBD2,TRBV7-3,CASSSDSPLAGPYYEQYF,TGTGCCAGCAGCTCCGACTCCCCACTAGCGGGTCCGTATTACGAGCAGTACTTC
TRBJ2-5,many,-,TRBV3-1,CASCRFGEETQYF,TGTGCCAGCTGCCGCTTTGGGGAAGAGACCCAGTACTTC
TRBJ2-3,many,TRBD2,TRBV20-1,CSVYRRERGTDTQYF,TGCAGTGTGTATCGGCGGGAGAGAGGCACAGATACGCAGTATTTT
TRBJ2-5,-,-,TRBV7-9,CASTQPGREETQYF,TGTGCCAGCACACAACCCGGACGGGAAGAGACCCAGTACTTC
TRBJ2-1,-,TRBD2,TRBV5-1,CASSGGLAGENEQFF,TGCGCCAGCAGCGGGGGACTAGCGGGAGAAAATGAGCAGTTCTTC
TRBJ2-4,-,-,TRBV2,CASSEEAGLYIQYF,TGTGCCAGCAGTGAGGAGGCGGGCTTGTATATTCAGTACTTC
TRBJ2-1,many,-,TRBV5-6,CASSYLRYNEQFF,TGTGCCAGCAGCTACCTTCGGTACAATGAGCAGTTCTTC
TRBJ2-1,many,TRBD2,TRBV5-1,CASSPESSGRKSQFF,TGCGCCAGCAGCCCGGAGTCTAGCGGGAGAAAGTCGCAGTTCTTC
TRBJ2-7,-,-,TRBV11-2,CASSLLLHSYEQYF,TGTGCCAGCAGCTTACTCTTACACTCCTACGAGCAGTACTTC
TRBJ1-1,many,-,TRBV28,CASRDSMGGLTEAFF,TGTGCCAGCAGAGACAGCATGGGAGGGCTCACTGAAGCTTTCTTT
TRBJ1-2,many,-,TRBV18,CASSPLQEDGYTF,TGTGCCAGCTCACCACTTCAGGAGGATGGCTACACCTTC
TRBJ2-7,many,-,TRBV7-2,CASSFLPGHGPYEQYF,TGTGCCAGCAGCTTTCTACCGGGACACGGTCCCTACGAGCAGTACTTC
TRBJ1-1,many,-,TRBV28,CASITPPHEAFF,TGTGCCAGCATCACCCCCCCCCATGAAGCTTTCTTT
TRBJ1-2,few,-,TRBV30,CAWSTGTARIPSF,TGTGCCTGGAGTACCGGGACGGCCCGCATCCCCTCCTTC
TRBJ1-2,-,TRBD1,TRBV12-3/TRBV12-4,CASSVGDRDHGYTF,TGTGCCAGCAGTGTAGGGGACAGGGATCATGGCTACACCTTC
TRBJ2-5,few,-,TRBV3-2,CASSQDRTAQETQYF,TGTGCCAGCAGCCAAGATAGGACTGCCCAAGAGACCCAGTACTTC
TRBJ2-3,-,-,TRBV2,CASSRFKDTQYF,TGTGCCAGCAGTCGTTTCAAGGATACGCAGTATTTT
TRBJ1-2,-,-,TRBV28,CASSGSRNYGYTF,TGTGCCAGCAGTGGGTCAAGGAACTATGGCTACACCTTC
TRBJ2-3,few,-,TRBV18,CASSPGLTNGDTQYF,TGTGCCAGCTCACCCGGACTTACGAACGGGGATACGCAGTATTTT
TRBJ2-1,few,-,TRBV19,CASEGAGHYNEQFF,TGTGCCAGTGAGGGAGCGGGACACTACAATGAGCAGTTCTTC
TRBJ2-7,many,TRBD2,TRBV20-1,CAIAGDYEQYF,TGCGCCATAGCGGGAGACTACGAGCAGTACTTC
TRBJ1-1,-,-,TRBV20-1,CSDRRKAFF,TGCAGTGACAGACGTAAAGCTTTCTTT
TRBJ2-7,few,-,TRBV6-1,CASSEGRSSILYEQYF,TGTGCCAGCAGTGAAGGGAGATCATCAATTCTATACGAGCAGTACTTC